The next 15 T cell receptor beta chains were all read from a single sample in a study of T cell responses to AZD1222 COVID-19 vaccine. Libraries were prepared by immunoSEQ multiplex PCR; TCRdb keeps only in-frame clonotypes and omits some of them. The table lists over 150,000 clones, 86% of them singletons. The specimen comprised peripheral blood, sampled on day 0 of MenACWY control vaccination. The receptor set was obtained from an adult in good health.

The J gene is TRBJ1-5, the V gene TRBV7-8; 8 bases map to TRBD1. The CDR3 is 15 residues long. Germline V gene lookup returns CDR1 SGHVS and CDR2 FQNEAQ. V shed 5 bases, J shed 2 bases, and the junction held 5 bases outside the gene matches. CDR3 residues: CASSLQTGGNQPQHF. As DNA, the CDR3 is TGTGCCAGCAGCCTCCAGACAGGGGGCAATCAGCCCCAGCATTTT.

The chain carries TRBV6-5 and TRBJ1-4; 8 bases match TRBD1. Germline V gene sequence: CDR1 MNHEY, CDR2 SVGAGI. There are 15 residues in the CDR3. Losses at the gene ends were 6 bases for V and 8 bases for J; bases not matched to a gene: 11. This CDR3 is CASRGQGTWREKLFF. CDR3 nucleotide sequence: TGTGCCAGCAGAGGACAGGGAACCTGGAGGGAAAAACTGTTTTTT.

The chain recombines TRBV7-8 with TRBJ2-1, with 14 bases fitting TRBD2. Germline V gene data show CDR1 as SGHVS and CDR2 as FQNEAQ. Trimming cost V 7 bases and J 2 bases; bases outside gene matches: 7. The length of the CDR3 is 17 residues. The DNA for the CDR3 is TGTGCCAGCATGGGACTAGCGGGAGAGAGTGCCTACAATGAGCAGTTCTTC. It is translated as CASMGLAGESAYNEQFF.

The V call is TRBV5-6, the J call TRBJ2-2, with D hard to call. In germline, CDR1 is SGHDT, CDR2 YYEEEE. CDR3 length equals 12 residues. Between the trimmed V and J ends, which lost 4 bases and 5 bases, there was a span of 6 bases. DNA for the CDR3: TGTGCCAGCAGCCCGGCGACCGGGGAGCTGTTTTTT. Protein product: CASSPATGELFF.

This chain connects TRBV2 to TRBJ1-5, with unresolved D. Germline CDR1 and CDR2: SNHLY and FYNNEI. Trimming pared 1 base from V and 9 bases from J, leaving 10 bases between. The CDR3 is 13 residues long. CDR3 residues: CASSEGNGWPQHF. The CDR3 DNA is TGTGCCAGCAGTGAAGGTAATGGGTGGCCCCAGCATTTT. Together with reference TRBV2 and TRBJ1-5, the CDR3 gives the full variable domain: EPEVTQTPSHQVTQMGQEVILRCVPISNHLYFYWYRQILGQKVEFLVSFYNNEISEKSEIFDDQFSVERPDGSNFTLKIRSTKLEDSAMYFCASSEGNGWPQHFGDGTRLSIL.

The chain links TRBV7-2 to TRBJ1-1; D is uncertain. The CDR3 sequence is 14 residues long. Germline V gene lookup returns CDR1 SGHTA and CDR2 FQGNSA. V was cut by 2 bases and J by 1 base, with 8 bases left in between. The CDR3 region has the DNA TGTGCCAGCAGCTTACGACCGTGGAACACTGAAGCTTTCTTT. It codes for CASSLRPWNTEAFF.

This clone was recorded many times. This chain links TRBV28 with TRBJ1-6, with TRBD1 as a possible D gene (6 bases). The germline gives CDR1 MDHEN, CDR2 SYDVKM. V was pared by 5 bases and J by 8 bases, with 16 bases between. The CDR3 runs to 15 residues. CDR3 region: CASSQGLGGYSPLHF. The CDR3 coding sequence is TGTGCCAGCAGTCAGGGGTTGGGGGGCTATTCACCCCTCCACTTT.

The chain recombines TRBV5-1 with TRBJ1-1; 7 bases fit TRBD1. The CDR3 spans 14 residues. Germline trimming cut 0 bases from V and 3 bases from J; bases unmatched to any gene: 2. From germline, CDR1 is SGHRS and CDR2 YFSETQ. CDR3 in DNA: TGCGCCAGCAGCTTGGTGCAGGGGGACACTGAAGCTTTCTTT. Translated: CASSLVQGDTEAFF.

CDR3 nucleotide sequence: TGTGCCAGCAGCTTAAACCCTTCCTACGAGCAGTACTTC. Amino acids: CASSLNPSYEQYF. V gene TRBV12-3 or TRBV12-4 combines with J gene TRBJ2-7; D is unresolved. The V end was cut by 6 bases, the J end by 1 base, with 10 bases between. This CDR3 has 13 residues.

The chain carries TRBV3-1 (or the pseudogene TRBV3-2) and TRBJ1-2; D remains unclear. There are 13 residues in the CDR3. Trimming pared 1 base from V and 5 bases from J, leaving 8 bases between. The V gene's germline CDR1 is LGHDT and CDR2 YNNKEL (reference sequence). In nucleotides, the CDR3 is TGTGCCAGCAGCCAAGGACAACGGTATGGCTACACCTTC. It codes for CASSQGQRYGYTF.

V is TRBV9 and J is TRBJ2-1; possible D gene TRBD1, 5 bases. The V gene's germline CDR1 is SGDLS and CDR2 YYNGEE. The CDR3 consists of 14 residues. Trimming took 2 bases from V and 4 from J, leaving 10 bases between them. The CDR3 loop is CASSVDSLYNEQFF. The CDR3 DNA sequence: TGTGCCAGCAGCGTTGACAGCCTTTACAATGAGCAGTTCTTC.

The rearrangement links TRBV28 to TRBJ1-2; a weak D match, TRBD1 (6 bases). The CDR3 consists of 15 residues. V was shortened by 5 bases and J by 5 bases, with 18 bases between the two germline ends. Germline CDR1 reads MDHEN; CDR2 reads SYDVKM. In DNA, the CDR3 is TGTGCCAGCAGTCCACGGCACCGGGGGCTGTATGGCTACACCTTC. Translated, it gives CASSPRHRGLYGYTF.

The chain recombines TRBV11-1 with TRBJ1-1, with D hard to call. V lost 5 bases and J 0 bases, leaving 4 bases between the germline ends. Germline loops: CDR1 SGHAT, CDR2 FQDESV (reference sequence). The CDR3 runs 12 residues. The chain's CDR3 is CASSTLNTEAFF. Written as DNA, the CDR3 is TGTGCCAGCAGCACCTTGAACACTGAAGCTTTCTTT.

This clone was detected only a few times. This chain links TRBV19 with TRBJ2-4; D possibly corresponds to TRBD1 (6 bases). CDR1 LNHDA and CDR2 SQIVND come from the germline V gene (reference sequence). V was clipped by 5 bases and J by 0 bases, with 11 bases between them. This CDR3 has 15 residues. The chain's CDR3 is CASSPGVLAKNIQYF. The CDR3 nucleotides are TGTGCCAGTAGTCCAGGGGTATTAGCCAAAAACATTCAGTACTTC.

V usage is TRBV6-5 and J usage is TRBJ2-3; D possibly corresponds to TRBD1 (6 bases). V dropped 5 bases and J dropped 6 bases, with 18 bases sitting between them. This CDR3 is built from 15 residues. Germline CDR1 is MNHEY and CDR2 is SVGAGI. The CDR3 DNA reads TGTGCCAGCAGTACCCAGGGGCGGGTTAGGGATACGCAGTATTTT. Its translation: CASSTQGRVRDTQYF.